A single sample gave rise to the 20 T cell receptor beta chains below, sequenced in a study of cytomegalovirus exposure and HLA in healthy donors. PCR involved 60 Vbeta and 13 Jbeta primers. The assay was immunoSEQ multiplex PCR, and TCRdb's table has in-frame clones only and misses some. This sample yields under 200,000 clones, of which about 75% are seen a single time; over 11% belongs to the top ten. Sequencing used PBMCs. These receptors were taken from a man aged 50-60 years in good health and CMV-seropositive.

The J gene is TRBJ2-5, the V gene TRBV12-5, with D perhaps TRBD1 (6 bases). The germline CDR1 and CDR2 sequences are LGHNT and FRNRAP. This CDR3 has 12 amino acids. Trimming took off 3 bases at V and 11 bases at J, with 13 bases between the two ends. The CDR3 spells CASGFLTGKQYF. In DNA form, the CDR3 reads TGTGCTAGTGGTTTTCTGACAGGTAAACAGTACTTC. The full variable domain, completed using reference TRBV12-5 and TRBJ2-5, is DARVTQTPRHKVTEMGQEVTMRCQPILGHNTVFWYRQTMMQGLELLAYFRNRAPLDDSGMPKDRFSAEMPDATLATLKIQPSEPRDSAVYFCASGFLTGKQYFGPGTRLLVL.

The chain employs TRBV7-9 and TRBJ2-2; tentatively, D is TRBD1 (5 bases). The CDR3 extends over 16 amino acids. Trimming shortened V by 5 bases and J by 5 bases, and 18 bases separated the two germline ends. Per the germline V gene, CDR1 is SEHNR and CDR2 is FQNEAQ (reference sequence). The DNA of the CDR3 is TGTGCCAGCAGCCGTCGCGGCAGGGCAAAGACCGGGGAGCTGTTTTTT. As protein: CASSRRGRAKTGELFF.

This clone has a single count. The genes are TRBV19 and TRBJ1-3; 10 bases align to TRBD1. V lost 4 bases and J lost 0; bases outside the gene matches: 6. CDR1 and CDR2 from the germline V gene are LNHDA and SQIVND (reference sequence). The CDR3 is 17 amino acids. The DNA of the CDR3 is TGTGCCAGTAGTAAGGGACAGGGGCCTTTCTCTGGAAACACCATATATTTT. The encoded protein is CASSKGQGPFSGNTIYF.

The chain couples TRBV15 to TRBJ2-7; 7 bases agree with TRBD1. V dropped 5 bases and J dropped 2; count of bases not matched to a gene: 6. This CDR3 contains 14 residues. Germline CDR1 LNHNV, CDR2 YYDKDF (reference sequence). Here the CDR3 reads CATSREGQTYEQYF. The CDR3 DNA is TGTGCCACCAGCCGCGAGGGACAGACCTACGAGCAGTACTTC.

This chain joins TRBV18 and TRBJ1-1; possible D gene TRBD1, 6 bases. This CDR3 has 15 amino acids. CDR1 and CDR2 from the germline V gene are KGHSH and LQKENI. The germline V and J ends were trimmed by 5 bases and 4 bases, with 17 bases remaining between them. The CDR3 region is CASSGYRAEGTEAFF. DNA for the CDR3: TGTGCCAGCTCAGGATACAGGGCGGAAGGCACTGAAGCTTTCTTT.

This chain links TRBV7-9 with TRBJ1-3; D perhaps matches TRBD1 (6 bases). CDR1 is SEHNR and CDR2 is FQNEAQ in the germline V gene (reference sequence). The V gene lost 8 bases and the J gene lost 3 bases, with 17 bases spanning the gap. The CDR3 is 15 amino acids. For the CDR3, the DNA is TGTGCCAGCCGCCCCCACAGGGAGCTTGGAAACACCATATATTTT. Its translation: CASRPHRELGNTIYF.

CDR3 bases: TGTGCCAGCAGTTACACGGGGATTCAGACCCAGTACTTC. The encoded protein is CASSYTGIQTQYF. The chain employs TRBV6-5 and TRBJ2-5, with D possibly TRBD2 on 5 matching bases. Germline V gene lookup returns CDR1 MNHEY and CDR2 SVGAGI. This CDR3 is built from 13 residues. With 2 bases removed from V and 6 bases from J, the gap between germline ends came to 10 bases.

CDR3 protein: CASSMDLGSSYYEQYF. The CDR3 region has the DNA TGTGCCAGTAGTATGGATCTCGGGAGTTCTTACTACGAGCAGTACTTC. The chain carries TRBV19 and TRBJ2-7; perhaps TRBD2 as D (6 bases). The V end lost 3 bases, the J end lost 3 bases, and 18 bases lay between the germline ends. The germline V gene encodes CDR1 LNHDA and CDR2 SQIVND (reference sequence). The CDR3 loop spans 16 amino acids.

This clone was seen just once. V is TRBV6-6 and J is TRBJ1-1; D is ambiguous. The CDR3 loop spans 15 amino acids. The germline gives CDR1 MNHNY, CDR2 SVGAGI (reference sequence). V dropped 0 bases and J dropped 4 bases, with 12 bases sitting between them. This CDR3 is CASSYSSVPSTEAFF. CDR3 nucleotides: TGTGCCAGCAGTTACTCAAGCGTTCCGAGCACTGAAGCTTTCTTT.

This chain links TRBV7-8 with TRBJ1-6; a possible D gene is TRBD1 (5 bases). The CDR3 consists of 15 residues. Germline values: CDR1 SGHVS, CDR2 FQNEAQ. Trimming took off 3 bases at V and 9 bases at J, with 15 bases between the two ends. The CDR3: CASSFAGPGSSPLHF. The CDR3 DNA reads TGTGCCAGCAGCTTCGCGGGACCCGGGAGTTCACCCCTCCACTTT.

Points on this clone: One junction end does not reproduce the germline sequence, and a read error may be involved. This chain joins TRBV19 and TRBJ1-4; 9 bases match TRBD1. The CDR3 length is 15 residues. The germline V gene encodes CDR1 LNHDA and CDR2 SQIVND (reference sequence). The CDR3 sequence: CASSSATGGDEKLFF. CDR3 DNA: TGTGCCAGTAGTTCAGCGACAGGGGGGGATGAGAAACTGTTTTTT.

The chain employs TRBV5-3 and TRBJ1-5; no definite D call. TRBV5-3 belongs to the ORF category, with a function that is uncertain. CDR3 length: 15 residues. V gave up 0 bases and J gave up 2 bases, with 9 bases separating them. The CDR3 loop reads CARSLARARNQPQHF. DNA of the CDR3: TGTGCCAGAAGCTTGGCTCGCGCTCGCAATCAGCCCCAGCATTTT.

The rearrangement uses TRBV5-1 and TRBJ1-2, with 8 positions matching TRBD1. The CDR3 totals 16 residues. The trim removed 4 bases at V and 8 bases at J, leaving 16 bases unmatched. The germline CDR1 and CDR2 sequences are SGHRS and YFSETQ. CDR3 in amino acids: CASSPGDSQGARGYTF. The DNA of the CDR3 is TGCGCCAGCAGCCCGGGAGATTCCCAGGGGGCGAGGGGCTACACCTTC.

The chain employs TRBV7-2 and TRBJ2-5; 10 bases agree with TRBD1. The CDR3 runs to 14 residues. From germline, CDR1 is SGHTA and CDR2 FQGNSA. J gave up 5 bases and V 5 bases, and 5 bases lay outside the gene matches. The chain's CDR3 is CASSADRGRETQYF. CDR3 DNA: TGTGCCAGCAGCGCCGACAGGGGGCGGGAGACCCAGTACTTC.

This clone was recorded a few times. This sequence joins TRBV6-1 and TRBJ2-7; TRBD1 is a possible D gene (5 bases). Germline values: CDR1 MNHNS, CDR2 SASEGT. The germline V and J ends were trimmed by 7 bases and 2 bases, with 12 bases remaining between them. This CDR3 is built from 13 residues. CDR3 in amino acids: CASTTDPTYEQYF. DNA for the CDR3: TGTGCCAGCACGACAGATCCTACCTACGAGCAGTACTTC.

Note on this clone: Other DNA variants within this sample encode the same CDR3. The chain combines TRBV18 with TRBJ1-5; TRBD1 is a possible D gene (6 bases). Trimming took off 4 bases at V and 3 bases at J, with 7 bases between the two ends. The germline gives CDR1 KGHSH, CDR2 LQKENI. The CDR3 extends over 13 amino acids. The CDR3 spells CASSRQDNQPQHF. In nucleotides, the CDR3 is TGTGCCAGCTCACGACAGGACAATCAGCCCCAGCATTTT. Full variable domain (missing parts from reference TRBV18 and TRBJ1-5): NAGVMQNPRHLVRRRGQEARLRCSPMKGHSHVYWYRQLPEEGLKFMVYLQKENIIDESGMPKERFSAEFPKEGPSILRIQQVVRGDSAAYFCASSRQDNQPQHFGDGTRLSIL.

The chain has TRBV13 and TRBJ2-1; 10 bases fit TRBD2. CDR1 PRHDT and CDR2 FYEKMQ come from the germline V gene (reference sequence). CDR3 length equals 15 residues. The trim removed 4 bases at V and 4 bases at J, leaving 4 bases unmatched. The CDR3 sequence: CASSSKRGGYNEQFF. The CDR3 coding sequence is TGTGCCAGCAGCTCTAAGCGGGGGGGTTACAATGAGCAGTTCTTC.

The J gene is TRBJ1-5, the V gene TRBV6-5; 7 bases map to TRBD1. The germline V gene encodes CDR1 MNHEY and CDR2 SVGAGI. The CDR3 loop spans 14 amino acids. The junction had 7 bases not matched to a gene; V was cut back by 8 bases and J by 3 bases. CDR3 amino acids: CASSGDSYNQPQHF. CDR3 coding DNA: TGTGCCAGCTCCGGGGACAGCTACAATCAGCCCCAGCATTTT.

This clone was seen more than once but under ten times. The gene calls are TRBV6-1 and TRBJ2-5; TRBD2 aligns across 9 bases. Germline loops: CDR1 MNHNS, CDR2 SASEGT. V was clipped by 6 bases and J by 5 bases; unmatched bases: 4. The CDR3 runs to 13 residues. The CDR3 is CASSLAGWETQYF. As DNA, the CDR3 is TGTGCCAGCAGCCTAGCGGGGTGGGAGACCCAGTACTTC.

This clone has a handful of counts. This rearrangement joins TRBV6-1 to TRBJ1-3; D ambiguous. Deletions cut 1 base from V and 0 bases from J, with 4 bases between. Germline CDR1 reads MNHNS; CDR2 reads SASEGT. The CDR3 is 14 amino acids. CDR3: CASSEGASGNTIYF. The DNA for the CDR3 is TGTGCCAGCAGTGAAGGGGCCTCTGGAAACACCATATATTTT.